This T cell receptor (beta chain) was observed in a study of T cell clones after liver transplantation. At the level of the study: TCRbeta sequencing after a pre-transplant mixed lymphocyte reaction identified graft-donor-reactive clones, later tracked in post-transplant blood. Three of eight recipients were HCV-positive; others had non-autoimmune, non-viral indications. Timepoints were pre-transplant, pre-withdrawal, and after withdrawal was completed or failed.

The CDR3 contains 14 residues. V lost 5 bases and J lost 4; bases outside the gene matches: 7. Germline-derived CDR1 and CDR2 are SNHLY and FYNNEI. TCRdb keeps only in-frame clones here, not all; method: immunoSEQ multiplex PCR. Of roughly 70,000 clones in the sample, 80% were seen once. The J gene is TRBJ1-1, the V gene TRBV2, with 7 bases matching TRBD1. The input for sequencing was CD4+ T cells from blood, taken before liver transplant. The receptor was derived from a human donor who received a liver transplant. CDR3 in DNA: TGTGCCAGCAGTCGGGACAGTCTTGGCACTGAAGCTTTCTTT. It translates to CASSRDSLGTEAFF.